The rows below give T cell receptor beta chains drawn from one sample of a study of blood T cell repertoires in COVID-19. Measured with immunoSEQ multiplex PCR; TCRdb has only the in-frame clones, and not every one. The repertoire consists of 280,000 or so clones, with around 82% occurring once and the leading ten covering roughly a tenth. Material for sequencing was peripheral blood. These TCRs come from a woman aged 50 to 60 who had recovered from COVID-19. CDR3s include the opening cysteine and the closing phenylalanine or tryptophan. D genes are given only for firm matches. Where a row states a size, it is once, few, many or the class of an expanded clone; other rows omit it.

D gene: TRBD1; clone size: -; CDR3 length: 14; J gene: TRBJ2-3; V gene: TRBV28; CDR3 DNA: TGTGCCAGCAGTTCCGGACAGGGCACAGATACGCAGTATTTT; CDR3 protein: CASSSGQGTDTQYF
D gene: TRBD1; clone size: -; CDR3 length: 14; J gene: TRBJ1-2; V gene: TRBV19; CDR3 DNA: TGTGCCAGTAGGACTGGACAGGGGACAGAAGGCTACACCTTC; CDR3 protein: CASRTGQGTEGYTF
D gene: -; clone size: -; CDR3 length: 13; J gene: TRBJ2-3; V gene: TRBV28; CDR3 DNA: TGTGCCAGCAGTTTGAGTGGAGCAGATACGCAGTATTTT; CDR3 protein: CASSLSGADTQYF
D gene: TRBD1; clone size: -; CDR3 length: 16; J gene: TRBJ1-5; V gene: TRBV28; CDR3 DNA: TGTGCCAGCAGTCAACGGACAGGGGTGGCCAATCAGCCCCAGCATTTT; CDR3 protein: CASSQRTGVANQPQHF
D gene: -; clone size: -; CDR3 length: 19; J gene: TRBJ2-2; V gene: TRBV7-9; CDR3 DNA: TGTGCCAGCAGCCCGACACGATGGCCGGCGGGGGCAAACACCGGGGAGCTGTTTTTT; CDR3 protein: CASSPTRWPAGANTGELFF
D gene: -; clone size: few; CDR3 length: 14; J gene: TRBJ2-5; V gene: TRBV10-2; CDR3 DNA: TGCGCCAACCATGAAGCGGGCCTTCAAGAGACCCAGTACTTC; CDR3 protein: CANHEAGLQETQYF
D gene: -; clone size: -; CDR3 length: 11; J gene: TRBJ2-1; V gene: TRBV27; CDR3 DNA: TGTGCCAGCAGTCAATACAATGAGCAGTTCTTC; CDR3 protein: CASSQYNEQFF
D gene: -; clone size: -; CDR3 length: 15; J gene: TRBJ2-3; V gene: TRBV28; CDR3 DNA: TGTGCCAGCAGTTTATGGGGGGCTCTCACAGATACGCAGTATTTT; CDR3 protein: CASSLWGALTDTQYF
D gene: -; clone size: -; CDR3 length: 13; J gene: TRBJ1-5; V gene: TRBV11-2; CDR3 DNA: TGTGCCAGCAGCTGGGGGCTAGGTCAGCCCCAGCATTTT; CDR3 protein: CASSWGLGQPQHF
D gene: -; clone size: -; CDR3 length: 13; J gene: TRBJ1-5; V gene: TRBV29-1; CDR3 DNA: TGCAGCGTAGTCCAGGGTTTAAATCAGCCCCAGCATTTT; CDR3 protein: CSVVQGLNQPQHF
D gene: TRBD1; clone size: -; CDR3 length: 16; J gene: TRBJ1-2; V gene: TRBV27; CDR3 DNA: TGTGCCAGCAGGGGCGGACAGGGGGCGGCGATTAATGGCTACACCTTC; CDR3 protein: CASRGGQGAAINGYTF
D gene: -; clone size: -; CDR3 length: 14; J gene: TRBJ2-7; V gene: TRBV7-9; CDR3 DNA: TGTGCCAGCAGCTTGTGGGGGGGCGTCTACGAGCAGTACTTC; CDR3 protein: CASSLWGGVYEQYF
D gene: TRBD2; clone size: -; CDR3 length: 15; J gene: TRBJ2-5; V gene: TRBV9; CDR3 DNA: TGTGCCAGCAGCCGGGGAAGCGGGAGTATTGAGACCCAGTACTTC; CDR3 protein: CASSRGSGSIETQYF
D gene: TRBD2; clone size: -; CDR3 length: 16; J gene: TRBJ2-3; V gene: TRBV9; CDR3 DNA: TGTGCCAGCAGCCTCCGTAGCGGGGACTTCACAGATACGCAGTATTTT; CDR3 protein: CASSLRSGDFTDTQYF
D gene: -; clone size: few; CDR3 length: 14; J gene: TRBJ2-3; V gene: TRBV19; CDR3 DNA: TGTGCCAGTAGTATAGACAGTAGCACAGATACGCAGTATTTT; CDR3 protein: CASSIDSSTDTQYF
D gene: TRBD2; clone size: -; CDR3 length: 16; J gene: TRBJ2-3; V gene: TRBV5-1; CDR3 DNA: TGCGCCAGCAGCTTGTTCGCTAGCGGGGGCACAGATACGCAGTATTTT; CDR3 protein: CASSLFASGGTDTQYF
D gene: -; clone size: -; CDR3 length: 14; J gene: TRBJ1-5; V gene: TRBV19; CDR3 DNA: TGTGCCAGTAGTCTACAGATCACCAATCAGCCCCAGCATTTT; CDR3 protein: CASSLQITNQPQHF
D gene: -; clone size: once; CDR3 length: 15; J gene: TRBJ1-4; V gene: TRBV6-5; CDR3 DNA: TGTGCCAGCATCCTCGGGGGGGCGGGGAGTGAAAAACTGTTTTTT; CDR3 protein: CASILGGAGSEKLFF
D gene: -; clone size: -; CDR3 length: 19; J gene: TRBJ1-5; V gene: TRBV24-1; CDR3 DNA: TGTGCCACCAGTGATGGCTCCGGGGTCCGCTACAGTAGCAATCAGCCCCAGCATTTT; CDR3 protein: CATSDGSGVRYSSNQPQHF
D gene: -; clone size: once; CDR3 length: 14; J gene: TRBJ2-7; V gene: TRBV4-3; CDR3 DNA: TGCGCCAGCAGCCAAGAATTCGGGTCCTACGAGCAGTACTTC; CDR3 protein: CASSQEFGSYEQYF
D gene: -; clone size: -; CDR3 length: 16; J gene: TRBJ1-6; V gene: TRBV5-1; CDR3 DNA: TGCGCCAGCAGCTTAGGGGGAACCGCCGATAATTCACCCCTCCACTTT; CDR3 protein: CASSLGGTADNSPLHF
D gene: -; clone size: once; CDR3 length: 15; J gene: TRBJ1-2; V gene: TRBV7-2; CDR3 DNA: TGTGCCAGCAGCTTAAACGAAGTCAGACTCTATGGCTACACCTTC; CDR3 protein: CASSLNEVRLYGYTF
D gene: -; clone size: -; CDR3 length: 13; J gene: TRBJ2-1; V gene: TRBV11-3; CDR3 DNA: TGTGCCAGCAGCTTGGGCGGAGGGAATGAGCAGTTCTTC; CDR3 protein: CASSLGGGNEQFF
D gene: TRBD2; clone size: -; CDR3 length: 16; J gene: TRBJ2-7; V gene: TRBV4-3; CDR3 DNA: TGCGCCAGCAGCCCAGGGGTAGCGGGAGGGCCGGGGGAGCAGTACTTC; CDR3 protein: CASSPGVAGGPGEQYF
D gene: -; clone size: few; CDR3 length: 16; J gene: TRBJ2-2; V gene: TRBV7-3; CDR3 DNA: TGTGCCAGCAGCCACGGTAGTACCCAGAACACCGGGGAGCTGTTTTTT; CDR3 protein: CASSHGSTQNTGELFF
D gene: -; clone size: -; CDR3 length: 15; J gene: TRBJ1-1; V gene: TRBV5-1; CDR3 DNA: TGCGCCAGCAGCTTTTCAGGGCGTTTGGGCACTGAAGCTTTCTTT; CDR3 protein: CASSFSGRLGTEAFF
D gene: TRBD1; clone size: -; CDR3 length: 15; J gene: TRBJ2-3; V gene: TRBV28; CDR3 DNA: TGTGCCAGCAGTGTACAGGGGGCTGGGACAGATACGCAGTATTTT; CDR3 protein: CASSVQGAGTDTQYF
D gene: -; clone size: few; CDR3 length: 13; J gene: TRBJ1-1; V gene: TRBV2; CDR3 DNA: TGTGCCAGCAGTGCCGGACACAACACTGAAGCTTTCTTT; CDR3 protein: CASSAGHNTEAFF